The 5 T cell receptor beta chains below were found in one sample sequenced in a study of blood T cell repertoires in COVID-19. Sequencing was performed with immunoSEQ multiplex PCR; in TCRdb, only in-frame clones are kept and a portion is missing. The sample records 65,000 to 90,000 clones, 79% being singletons. Sequencing was performed on peripheral blood. These TCRs come from a man aged 55-75 years with active or convalescent COVID-19.

The gene calls are TRBV5-1 and TRBJ2-1, with 7 nucleotides matching TRBD2. The CDR3 covers 15 residues. Germline trimming cut 0 bases from V and 9 bases from J; bases unmatched to any gene: 9. CDR1 and CDR2 from the germline V gene are SGHRS and YFSETQ. CDR3 bases: TGCGCCAGCAGCTTGGTGGCGGGGGTGTCAGGTGAGCAGTTCTTC. It yields the protein CASSLVAGVSGEQFF.

This clone was detected only once. The V call is TRBV19, the J call TRBJ2-3, with D possibly being TRBD2 (6 bases). Germline assignment: CDR1 LNHDA and CDR2 SQIVND (reference sequence). This CDR3 comprises 13 residues. The ends were cut back, 4 bases at V and 9 bases at J, with 14 bases in the middle. The CDR3 reads CASSKPRGDTQYF. CDR3 bases: TGTGCCAGTAGTAAGCCGCGCGGGGACACGCAGTATTTT. Looking up the rest from reference TRBV19 and TRBJ2-3 gives the full variable domain: DGGITQSPKYLFRKEGQNVTLSCEQNLNHDAMYWYRQDPGQGLRLIYYSQIVNDFQKGDIAEGYSVSREKKESFPLTVTSAQKNPTAFYLCASSKPRGDTQYFGPGTRLTVL.

This clone was seen only a few times. The rearrangement uses TRBV5-4 and TRBJ2-2; TRBD2 matches at 9 bases. The CDR3 extends over 15 amino acids. The V segment lost 1 base and the J segment 6 bases; nucleotides outside the gene matches: 4. Germline lookup yields CDR1 SGHNT and CDR2 YYREEE (reference sequence). CDR3 amino acids: CASSLSGGPAGELFF. The CDR3 DNA reads TGTGCCAGCAGCTTGAGCGGGGGGCCAGCCGGGGAGCTGTTTTTT.

This clone appeared a few times. V is TRBV14 and J is TRBJ2-7, with 8 bases lining up with TRBD2. Germline-derived CDR1 and CDR2 are SGHDN and FVKESK. The CDR3 sequence is 15 residues long. V shed 4 bases, J shed 2 bases, and the junction held 7 bases outside the gene matches. CDR3 loop: CASSPRIAGTYEQYF. CDR3 bases: TGTGCCAGCAGCCCCCGGATAGCGGGGACCTACGAGCAGTACTTC.

V is TRBV5-5 and J is TRBJ1-1; D ambiguous. Germline CDR1 SGHKS, CDR2 YYEKEE (reference sequence). Deletions cut 0 bases from V and 1 base from J, with 10 bases between. The CDR3 has 15 amino acids. The CDR3 nucleotides are TGTGCCAGCAGCTTGGATTCAGGAACGAACACTGAAGCTTTCTTT. This gives the protein CASSLDSGTNTEAFF.